The 18 T cell receptor beta chains given below trace back to one sample, sequenced in a study of blood T cells in healthy people across ages. PCR was performed a second time for about 7 to 12 cycles using a sample-barcoded 5' primer and a J-beta primer mix. TCRdb itself ran the 5' RACE reads through MiXCR, one entry per CDR3 protein. The top ten clones hold roughly 18% of a sample with 650,000 to 800,000 distinct CDR3 sequences, 40% to 50% of them seen once. The sequencing input was blood. The source of these receptors is a man aged 55 to 69 in good health.

This clonotype was detected ten times or more. V usage is TRBV20-1 and J usage is TRBJ1-2; a possible D gene is TRBD1 (6 bases). Trimming removed 4 bases from V and 8 bases from J, with 23 bases in between. The CDR3 consists of 15 residues. Per germline, CDR1 DFQATT and CDR2 SNEGSKA (reference sequence). This CDR3 reads CSATDPLNRANGYTF. Written as DNA, the CDR3 is TGCAGTGCTACAGATCCTTTGAACAGGGCCAACGGCTACACCTTC.

This clonotype was picked up a small number of times. V usage is TRBV7-9 and J usage is TRBJ2-2; 8 bases align to TRBD1. The CDR3 totals 16 residues. V dropped 1 base and J dropped 5; count of bases not matched to a gene: 6. Germline assignment: CDR1 SEHNR and CDR2 FQNEAQ (reference sequence). The CDR3 loop reads CASSLGSQGATGELFF. CDR3 nucleotides: TGTGCCAGCAGCTTAGGTTCGCAGGGGGCGACCGGGGAGCTGTTTTTT.

The chain recombines TRBV7-9 with TRBJ2-7; 14 positions agree with TRBD2. The V and J ends lost 4 bases and 7 bases, in that order; junction bases with no gene match: 9. Germline V gives CDR1 SEHNR, CDR2 FQNEAQ (reference sequence). The CDR3 totals 16 residues. CDR3 in DNA: TGTGCCAGCAGCTATTCCGGGACTAGCGGGAGTTGGGAGCAGTACTTC. Translation gives CASSYSGTSGSWEQYF.

The table lists this clonotype with a few counts. J is TRBJ1-2 and V is TRBV4-3; 7 positions match TRBD1. Germline CDR1 and CDR2: LGHNA and YSLEER. V lost 2 bases to trimming and J lost 4 bases; unmatched junction nucleotides: 19. The CDR3 is 19 amino acids. The CDR3 DNA is TGCGCCAGCAGCCAAAATACCCTAATTCAGGGGGGATGGACCTATGGCTACACCTTC. As protein: CASSQNTLIQGGWTYGYTF.

The CDR3 coding sequence is TGTGCCTGGAGTCTTTCCGGGGTGGCAGATACGCAGTATTTT. It yields the protein CAWSLSGVADTQYF. This rearrangement joins TRBV30 to TRBJ2-3; tentative D call: TRBD2 (5 bases). Per the germline V gene, CDR1 is GTSNPN and CDR2 is SVGIG (reference sequence). V was clipped by 2 bases and J by 4 bases, with 13 bases between them. CDR3 length: 14 amino acids. Variable domain in full (rest from reference TRBV30 and TRBJ2-3): SQTIHQWPATLVQPVGSPLSLECTVEGTSNPNLYWYRQAAGRGLQLLFYSVGIGQISSEVPQNLSASRPQDRQFILSSKKLLLSDSGFYLCAWSLSGVADTQYFGPGTRLTVL.

In regard to this clonotype: One junction end disagrees with the germline gene, perhaps due to a read error. The chain has TRBV20-1 and TRBJ1-2; TRBD1 matches at 9 bases. The V gene's germline CDR1 is DFQATT and CDR2 SNEGSKA (reference sequence). The CDR3 totals 15 residues. The CDR3, as DNA: TGCGGTGCTAGACCCGGGACAGGGTTTTCCGGTGGCTACACCTTC. This gives the protein CGARPGTGFSGGYTF.

V is TRBV7-2 and J is TRBJ2-2; possible D gene TRBD1, 6 bases. This CDR3 is 14 amino acids long. Germline-derived CDR1 and CDR2 are SGHTA and FQGNSA. Trimming cost V 6 bases and J 5 bases, with 13 bases left between them. The CDR3 coding sequence is TGTGCCAGCAGTACAGGGTGGGGGACCGGGGAGCTGTTTTTT. Protein product: CASSTGWGTGELFF.

The chain combines TRBV9 with TRBJ2-6; D not certain. Germline V gene sequence: CDR1 SGDLS, CDR2 YYNGEE. The germline V and J ends were trimmed by 0 bases and 0 bases, with 4 bases remaining between them. CDR3 length: 15 residues. The CDR3 sequence is CASSVALSGANVLTF. For the CDR3, the DNA is TGTGCCAGCAGCGTAGCTCTCTCTGGGGCCAACGTCCTGACTTTC.

This chain joins TRBV25-1 and TRBJ2-1, with D hard to call. The ends were cut back, 6 bases at V and 8 bases at J, with 11 bases in the middle. CDR3 length: 12 residues. Germline CDR1 and CDR2: MGHDK and SYGVNS. Written as DNA, the CDR3 is TGTGCCAGCAGGACCGGATTTCATGAGCAGTTCTTC. Translated, it gives CASRTGFHEQFF.

The chain is built from TRBV4-3 and TRBJ1-1; D uncertain. V was shortened by 4 bases and J by 3 bases, with 15 bases between the two germline ends. The length of the CDR3 is 15 residues. CDR1 is LGHNA and CDR2 is YSLEER in the germline V gene. CDR3 nucleotide sequence: TGCGCCAGCAGCCTTACAAGGGTTGGGGACACTGAAGCTTTCTTT. Residues: CASSLTRVGDTEAFF.

This clonotype was seen only a few times. The V and J genes are TRBV12-3 or TRBV12-4 and TRBJ2-7; no reliable D call. Matching the DNA end better, TRBJ2-4 makes the J call doubtful. The CDR3 contains 14 residues. CDR3 loop: CASSPSIAKNIQYF. The CDR3 DNA sequence: TGTGCCAGCAGTCCTTCAATAGCCAAAAACATTCAGTACTTC.

Note on this clonotype: A much larger clone sits a single nucleotide away, making a read error possible. V is TRBV30 and J is TRBJ2-3; 8 nucleotides agree with TRBD1. This CDR3 is 14 amino acids long. CDR1 and CDR2 (germline): GTSNPN, SVGIG (reference sequence). For the CDR3, the DNA is TGTGTCTGCCACCCAGGGGGCAGGGCAGATACGCAGTATTTT. As protein: CVCHPGGRADTQYF.

The chain recombines TRBV6-5 with TRBJ1-1, with D possibly TRBD1 on 5 matching bases. The V gene lost 2 bases and the J gene lost 1 base, with 8 bases spanning the gap. CDR3 length: 14 amino acids. Germline V gene lookup returns CDR1 MNHEY and CDR2 SVGAGI. The CDR3 DNA reads TGTGCCAGCAGTTACGGCCAGGGGAACACTGAAGCTTTCTTT. Residues: CASSYGQGNTEAFF.

CDR3 residues: CSARPLARSSYNSPLHF. CDR3 coding DNA: TGCAGTGCTAGACCTCTGGCCCGAAGCTCCTATAATTCACCCCTCCACTTT. The genes are TRBV20-1 and TRBJ1-6; D not certain. V lost 2 bases, J lost 0 bases, and 14 bases lay in between. This CDR3 spans 17 amino acids. Germline V gene lookup returns CDR1 DFQATT and CDR2 SNEGSKA (reference sequence).

CDR3 in DNA: TGTGCCAGCAGTGAGGGACCTGAGCAGTTCTTC. It encodes CASSEGPEQFF. The J gene is TRBJ2-1, the V gene TRBV6-1; D may be TRBD1 or TRBD2 (5 bases each). The CDR3 consists of 11 residues. The V gene lost 3 bases and the J gene lost 9 bases, with 6 bases spanning the gap. Germline V CDR1 and CDR2: MNHNS, SASEGT.

In its sample, this clonotype was seen many times. J is TRBJ2-1 and V is TRBV5-1; tentative D call: TRBD2 (5 bases). The CDR3 covers 16 residues. With 5 bases removed from V and 0 bases from J, the gap between germline ends came to 15 bases. Germline CDR1 SGHRS, CDR2 YFSETQ. In DNA, the CDR3 is TGCGCCAGCAGTGAGGGCGGAGTGTACTCCTACAATGAGCAGTTCTTC. It yields the protein CASSEGGVYSYNEQFF.

This clonotype has just a few counts. This chain joins TRBV4-1 and TRBJ2-6; TRBD1 aligns across 10 bases. CDR3 length: 18 residues. Germline CDR1 and CDR2: MGHRA and YSYEKL. With V trimmed by 5 bases and J by 4 bases, 11 bases remained unmatched. This chain's CDR3 is CASSRTGGRPSGANVLTF. The CDR3 DNA is TGCGCCAGCAGCAGGACAGGGGGAAGACCGTCCGGGGCCAACGTCCTGACTTTC.

This clonotype was seen more than once but under ten times. The chain recombines TRBV7-9 with TRBJ1-1; D is ambiguous. The V end lost 7 bases, the J end lost 10 bases, and 19 bases lay between the germline ends. Germline V gene lookup returns CDR1 SEHNR and CDR2 FQNEAQ (reference sequence). This CDR3 is 13 amino acids long. The CDR3 DNA reads TGTGCCAGCACCCTAGGCGCGTCGGCAGCAGCTTTCTTT. Residues: CASTLGASAAAFF.